This TCR beta chain was recorded in a study of blood T cell repertoires in COVID-19. The overall study: Nucleic acid was either cDNA or gDNA, and it came from T cells, B-cell-depleted T cells, or PBMCs.

This clone was seen just once. Germline V lookup: CDR1 LGHNA, CDR2 YNFKEQ. The junction had 4 bases not matched to a gene; V was cut back by 8 bases and J by 0 bases. The CDR3 has 14 residues. Original processing notes: Cell counts per sample came from amplifying reference gene primers. TCRdb keeps only in-frame clones here, not all; method: immunoSEQ multiplex PCR. V and J calls and clone size come straight from that table; D and trimming were deduced from the DNA. Here the sample spans about half a million clones, roughly nine tenths being singletons. Assignments of participants to cohorts depended upon their own reported clinical history. Two negative PCRs, clearance, or symptom resolution were required of recovered Cohort 3 donors.

The sequence derives from a woman aged 55-75 years who had recovered from COVID-19. The sequenced material came from PBMCs or T cells enriched from blood (not recorded which). The chain has TRBV4-2 and TRBJ2-1; 7 nucleotides match TRBD2. The CDR3 sequence is CASGRDYSYNEQFF. In DNA, the CDR3 is TGTGCCAGCGGCCGGGACTACTCCTACAATGAGCAGTTCTTC.